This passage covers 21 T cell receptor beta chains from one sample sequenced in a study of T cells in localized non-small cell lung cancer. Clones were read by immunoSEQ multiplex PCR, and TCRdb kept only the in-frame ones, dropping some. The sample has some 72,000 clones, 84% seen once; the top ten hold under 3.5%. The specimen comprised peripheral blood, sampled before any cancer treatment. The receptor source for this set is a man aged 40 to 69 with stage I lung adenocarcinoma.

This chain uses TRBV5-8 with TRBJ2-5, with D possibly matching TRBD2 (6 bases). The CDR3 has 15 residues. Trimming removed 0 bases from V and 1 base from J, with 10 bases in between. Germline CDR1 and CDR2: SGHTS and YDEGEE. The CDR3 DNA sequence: TGTGCCAGCAGCTTGGTTCTAGCGCGCCAAGAGACCCAGTACTTC. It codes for CASSLVLARQETQYF.

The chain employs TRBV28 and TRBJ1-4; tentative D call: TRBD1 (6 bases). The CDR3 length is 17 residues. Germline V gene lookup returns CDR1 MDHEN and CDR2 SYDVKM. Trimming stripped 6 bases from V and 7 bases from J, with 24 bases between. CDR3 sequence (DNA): TGTGCCAGCAGAAAAGAACTGGGACACCTGAGGAGTGAAAAACTGTTTTTT. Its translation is CASRKELGHLRSEKLFF.

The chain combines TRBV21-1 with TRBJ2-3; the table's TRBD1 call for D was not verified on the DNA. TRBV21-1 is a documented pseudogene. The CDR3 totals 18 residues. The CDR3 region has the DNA TGTGCCAGCAGCGCACTGTACGGGACAGTCCTCTTTTCGGATACGCAGTATTTT. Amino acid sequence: CASSALYGTVLFSDTQYF.

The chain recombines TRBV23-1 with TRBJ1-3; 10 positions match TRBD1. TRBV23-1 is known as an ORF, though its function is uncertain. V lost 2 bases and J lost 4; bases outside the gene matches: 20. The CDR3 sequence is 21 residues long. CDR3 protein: CASSQAMKPGQGSPCGNTIYF. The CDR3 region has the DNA TGCGCCAGCAGTCAAGCCATGAAGCCGGGACAGGGGTCCCCCTGCGGAAACACCATATATTTT.

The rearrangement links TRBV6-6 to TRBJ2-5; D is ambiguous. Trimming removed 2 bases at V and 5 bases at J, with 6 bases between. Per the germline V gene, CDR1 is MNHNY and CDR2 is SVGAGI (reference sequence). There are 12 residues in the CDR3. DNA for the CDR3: TGTGCCAGCAGTTACGTAGGGGAGACCCAGTACTTC. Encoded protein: CASSYVGETQYF.

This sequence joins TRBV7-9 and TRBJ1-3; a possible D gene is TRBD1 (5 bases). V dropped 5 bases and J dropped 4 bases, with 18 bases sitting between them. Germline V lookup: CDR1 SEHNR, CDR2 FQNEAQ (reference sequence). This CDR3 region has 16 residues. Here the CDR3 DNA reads TGTGCCAGCAGCAGAGGGACTTCTTGGGGGGGAAACACCATATATTTT. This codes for CASSRGTSWGGNTIYF.

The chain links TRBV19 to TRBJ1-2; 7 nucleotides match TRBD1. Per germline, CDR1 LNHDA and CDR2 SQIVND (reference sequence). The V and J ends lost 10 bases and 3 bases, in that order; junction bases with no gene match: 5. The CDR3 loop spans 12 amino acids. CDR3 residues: CATSTGDYGYTF. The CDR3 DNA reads TGTGCCACTTCCACAGGGGACTATGGCTACACCTTC.

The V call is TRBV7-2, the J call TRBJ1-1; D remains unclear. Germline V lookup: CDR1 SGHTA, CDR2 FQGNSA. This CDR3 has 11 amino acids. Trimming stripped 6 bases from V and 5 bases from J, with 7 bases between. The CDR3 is CASSTRTEAFF. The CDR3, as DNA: TGTGCCAGCAGTACCCGGACTGAAGCTTTCTTT.

This chain's CDR3 is CASSDWGDGYTF. The CDR3 DNA follows: TGTGCCAGCAGTGACTGGGGGGATGGCTACACCTTC. The chain couples TRBV6-1 to TRBJ1-2; D perhaps matches TRBD1 (5 bases). V lost 3 bases and J lost 6, with 8 bases in between. The CDR3 has 12 residues. Germline-derived CDR1 and CDR2 are MNHNS and SASEGT.

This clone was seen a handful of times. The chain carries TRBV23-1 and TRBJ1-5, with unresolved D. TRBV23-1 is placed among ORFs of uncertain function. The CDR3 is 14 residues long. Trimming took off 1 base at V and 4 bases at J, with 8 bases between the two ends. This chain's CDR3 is CASSQFVENQPQHF. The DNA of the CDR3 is TGCGCCAGCAGTCAATTTGTAGAGAATCAGCCCCAGCATTTT.

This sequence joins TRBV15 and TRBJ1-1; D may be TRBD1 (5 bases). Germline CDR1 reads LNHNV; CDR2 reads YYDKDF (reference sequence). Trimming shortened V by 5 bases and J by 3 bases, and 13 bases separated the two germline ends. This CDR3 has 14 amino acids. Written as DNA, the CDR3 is TGTGCCACCAGCGGCGACAGAGAGGACACTGAAGCTTTCTTT. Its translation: CATSGDREDTEAFF.

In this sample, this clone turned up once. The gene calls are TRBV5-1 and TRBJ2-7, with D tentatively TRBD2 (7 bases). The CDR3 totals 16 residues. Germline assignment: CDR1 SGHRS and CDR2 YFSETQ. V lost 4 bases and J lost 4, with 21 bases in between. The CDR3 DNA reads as TGCGCCAGCAGCCCCATGGGGGGGCCGAATCGATACGAGCAGTACTTC. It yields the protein CASSPMGGPNRYEQYF. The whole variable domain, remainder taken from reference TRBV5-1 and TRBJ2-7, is KAGVTQTPRYLIKTRGQQVTLSCSPISGHRSVSWYQQTPGQGLQFLFEYFSETQRNKGNFPGRFSGRQFSNSRSEMNVSTLELGDSALYLCASSPMGGPNRYEQYFGPGTRLTVT.

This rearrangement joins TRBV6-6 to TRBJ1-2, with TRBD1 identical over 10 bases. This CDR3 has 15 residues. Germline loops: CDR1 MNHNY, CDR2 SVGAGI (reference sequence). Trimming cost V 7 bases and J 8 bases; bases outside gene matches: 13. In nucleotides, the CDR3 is TGTGCCAGCAACCAGATCCCGGGACAGGGGCAGGGCTACACCTTC. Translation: CASNQIPGQGQGYTF.

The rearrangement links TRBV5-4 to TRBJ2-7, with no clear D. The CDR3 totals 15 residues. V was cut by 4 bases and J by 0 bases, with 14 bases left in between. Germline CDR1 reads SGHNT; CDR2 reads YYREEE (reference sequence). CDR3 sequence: CASSPQDGYSYEQYF. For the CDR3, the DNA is TGTGCCAGCAGCCCGCAGGACGGCTACTCCTACGAGCAGTACTTC. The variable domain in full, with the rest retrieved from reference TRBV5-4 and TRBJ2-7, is ETGVTQSPTHLIKTRGQQVTLRCSSQSGHNTVSWYQQALGQGPQFIFQYYREEENGRGNFPPRFSGLQFPNYSSELNVNALELDDSALYLCASSPQDGYSYEQYFGPGTRLTVT.

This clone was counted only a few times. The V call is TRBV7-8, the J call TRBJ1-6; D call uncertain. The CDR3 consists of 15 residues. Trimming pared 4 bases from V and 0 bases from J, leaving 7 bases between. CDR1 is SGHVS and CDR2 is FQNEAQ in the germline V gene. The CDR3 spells CASSSVGSYNSPLHF. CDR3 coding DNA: TGTGCCAGCAGCTCCGTGGGCTCCTATAATTCACCCCTCCACTTT.

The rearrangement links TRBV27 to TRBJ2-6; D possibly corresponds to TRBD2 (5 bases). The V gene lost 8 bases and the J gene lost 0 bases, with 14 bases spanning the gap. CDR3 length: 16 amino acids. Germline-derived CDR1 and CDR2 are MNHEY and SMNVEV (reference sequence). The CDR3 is CASGGGLSSGANVLTF. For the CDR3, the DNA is TGTGCCAGCGGTGGCGGACTTAGCTCTGGGGCCAACGTCCTGACTTTC.

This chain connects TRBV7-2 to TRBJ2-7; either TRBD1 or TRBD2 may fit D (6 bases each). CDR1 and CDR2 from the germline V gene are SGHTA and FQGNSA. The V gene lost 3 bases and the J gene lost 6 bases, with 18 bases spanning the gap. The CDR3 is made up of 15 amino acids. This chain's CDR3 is CASSLGPSGAGEQYF. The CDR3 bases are TGTGCCAGCAGCTTGGGGCCCTCGGGGGCTGGCGAGCAGTACTTC.

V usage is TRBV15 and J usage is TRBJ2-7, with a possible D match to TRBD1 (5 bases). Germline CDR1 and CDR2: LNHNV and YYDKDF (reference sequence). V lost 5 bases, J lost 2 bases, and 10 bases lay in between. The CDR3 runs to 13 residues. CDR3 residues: CATSPRVTYEQYF. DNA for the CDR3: TGTGCCACCAGCCCCAGGGTTACCTACGAGCAGTACTTC. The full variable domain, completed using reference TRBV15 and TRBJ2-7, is DAMVIQNPRYQVTQFGKPVTLSCSQTLNHNVMYWYQQKSSQAPKLLFHYYDKDFNNEADTPDNFQSRRPNTSFCFLDIRSPGLGDTAMYLCATSPRVTYEQYFGPGTRLTVT.

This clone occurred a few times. The CDR3 region has the DNA TGTGCCAGCAGTGAGACCCAAAATGAAAAACTGTTTTTT. Its translation: CASSETQNEKLFF. The rearrangement links TRBV28 to TRBJ1-4; D is undetermined. Trimming stripped 5 bases from V and 5 bases from J, with 9 bases between. CDR1 and CDR2 (germline): MDHEN, SYDVKM. The CDR3 has 13 residues. The whole variable domain, remainder taken from reference TRBV28 and TRBJ1-4, is DVKVTQSSRYLVKRTGEKVFLECVQDMDHENMFWYRQDPGLGLRLIYFSYDVKMKEKGDIPEGYSVSREKKERFSLILESASTNQTSMYLCASSETQNEKLFFGSGTQLSVL.

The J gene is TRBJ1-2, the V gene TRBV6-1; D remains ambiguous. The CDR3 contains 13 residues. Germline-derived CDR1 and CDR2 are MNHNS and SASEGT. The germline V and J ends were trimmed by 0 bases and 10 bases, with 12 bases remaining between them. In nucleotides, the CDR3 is TGTGCCAGCAGTGAAGCGGGTAGTTGGGTCTACACCTTC. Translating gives CASSEAGSWVYTF.

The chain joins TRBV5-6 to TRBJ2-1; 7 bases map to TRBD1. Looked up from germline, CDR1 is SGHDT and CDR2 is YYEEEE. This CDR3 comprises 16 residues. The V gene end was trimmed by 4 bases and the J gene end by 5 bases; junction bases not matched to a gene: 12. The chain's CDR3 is CASSLPTGRRNNEQFF. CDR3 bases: TGTGCCAGCAGCCTACCGACAGGGCGGAGAAACAATGAGCAGTTCTTC.